Listed below are T cell receptor beta chains from one sample, sequenced in a study of Ad26.COV2.S vaccination and SARS-CoV-2 variants. Repertoires were generated with immunoSEQ multiplex PCR, while TCRdb's copy carries only in-frame clones and drops some. There are more than 350,000 clones in the sample; approximately 90% occur only once, and about 12% lies in the top ten. The source was peripheral blood, collected in a trial of Ad26.COV2.S vaccine versus placebo. The receptor source for this set is a person between 18 and 65 years old who received the Ad26.COV2.S COVID-19 vaccine or a placebo. The CDR3 runs from the conserved cysteine through the conserved F or W. The order of the fields is J gene, V gene, CDR3 protein.

j_call: TRBJ2-1; v_call: TRBV5-5; cdr3_aa: CASSPGLVRGEQFF
j_call: TRBJ1-6; v_call: TRBV24-1; cdr3_aa: CATSLGAGVGSPLHF
j_call: TRBJ2-1; v_call: TRBV29-1; cdr3_aa: CSVDGHSSYNEQFF
j_call: TRBJ1-5; v_call: TRBV6-6; cdr3_aa: CASSPGGSGNQPQHF
j_call: TRBJ2-7; v_call: TRBV6-2/TRBV6-3; cdr3_aa: CASSRGLAGTYEQYF
j_call: TRBJ1-2; v_call: TRBV2; cdr3_aa: CATKQGSYGYTF
j_call: TRBJ2-1; v_call: TRBV19; cdr3_aa: CASSTRLGGTFEQFF
j_call: TRBJ1-6; v_call: TRBV25-1; cdr3_aa: CASSLSNSPLHF
j_call: TRBJ1-1; v_call: TRBV5-6; cdr3_aa: CASSFTANTEAFF
j_call: TRBJ2-1; v_call: TRBV18; cdr3_aa: CASSPPRASGINEQFF
j_call: TRBJ2-5; v_call: TRBV7-6; cdr3_aa: CASSLAGTSGRAETQYF
j_call: TRBJ1-2; v_call: TRBV7-8; cdr3_aa: CASSLDDRLNYGYTF
j_call: TRBJ1-1; v_call: TRBV7-6; cdr3_aa: CASSSQGFNTEAFF
j_call: TRBJ2-7; v_call: TRBV18; cdr3_aa: CASSIRKGTYEQYF
j_call: TRBJ2-1; v_call: TRBV14; cdr3_aa: CASSQDLAAEYNEQFF
j_call: TRBJ2-3; v_call: TRBV5-1; cdr3_aa: CASSFGPSTDTQYF
j_call: TRBJ2-7; v_call: TRBV15; cdr3_aa: CATSRDLESYEQYF
j_call: TRBJ2-1; v_call: TRBV30; cdr3_aa: CAWSVPQLRVNEQFF
j_call: TRBJ2-3; v_call: TRBV7-8; cdr3_aa: CASSFLGLAGVGDTQYF
j_call: TRBJ2-1; v_call: TRBV6-5; cdr3_aa: CASSLADNSHEQFF
j_call: TRBJ2-7; v_call: TRBV5-1; cdr3_aa: CASSLNPQGSGEQYF
j_call: TRBJ2-1; v_call: TRBV7-9; cdr3_aa: CASSTNTYEQFF
j_call: TRBJ2-3; v_call: TRBV2; cdr3_aa: CASSELAGTRDTQYF
j_call: TRBJ1-5; v_call: TRBV10-3; cdr3_aa: CAISPGAAGAERPQHF
j_call: TRBJ2-1; v_call: TRBV4-3; cdr3_aa: CASSQDRGRGNEQFF
j_call: TRBJ1-4; v_call: TRBV5-4; cdr3_aa: CASSFNSQGGINEKLFF
j_call: TRBJ2-1; v_call: TRBV11-2; cdr3_aa: CASSTGTLNEQFF
j_call: TRBJ1-5; v_call: TRBV12-5; cdr3_aa: CASGLEDYQPQHF
j_call: TRBJ2-7; v_call: TRBV5-4; cdr3_aa: CASSLMGGISYEQYF
j_call: TRBJ2-5; v_call: TRBV5-5; cdr3_aa: CASSLVGGMETQYF
j_call: TRBJ2-7; v_call: TRBV6-2/TRBV6-3; cdr3_aa: CASSYGKGRGPSYEQYF
j_call: TRBJ2-7; v_call: TRBV5-4; cdr3_aa: CASSQELTSPEQYF
j_call: TRBJ2-2; v_call: TRBV19; cdr3_aa: CASTSKGVMSAGELFF
j_call: TRBJ2-7; v_call: TRBV30; cdr3_aa: CAWSVAGGASYEQYF
j_call: TRBJ2-3; v_call: TRBV4-3; cdr3_aa: CASSPWTGSTDTQYF
j_call: TRBJ2-1; v_call: TRBV9; cdr3_aa: CASSPSPGQGWGEQFF
j_call: TRBJ1-2; v_call: TRBV2; cdr3_aa: CASISLQGVDGYTF
j_call: TRBJ2-1; v_call: TRBV7-3; cdr3_aa: CASSSSPTIYNEQFF
j_call: TRBJ2-3; v_call: TRBV28; cdr3_aa: CASSTRLAGADTQYF
j_call: TRBJ2-7; v_call: TRBV10-3; cdr3_aa: CAISGSPGGPPYEQYF
j_call: TRBJ1-1; v_call: TRBV18; cdr3_aa: CASSEVGAEAFF
j_call: TRBJ2-3; v_call: TRBV7-3; cdr3_aa: CASSLDSTDTQYF
j_call: TRBJ2-1; v_call: TRBV7-2; cdr3_aa: CASSLGIYNEQFF
j_call: TRBJ1-6; v_call: TRBV7-8; cdr3_aa: CASSPGTDLPLHF
j_call: TRBJ2-7; v_call: TRBV7-9; cdr3_aa: CASSSEGRSYEQYF
j_call: TRBJ2-7; v_call: TRBV7-6; cdr3_aa: CASTLGGAQNTYEQYF
j_call: TRBJ2-2; v_call: TRBV2; cdr3_aa: CASQTVAGELFF